These 10 T cell receptor beta chains share one sample of origin, sequenced in a study of blood T cell repertoires in COVID-19. Libraries were prepared by immunoSEQ multiplex PCR; TCRdb keeps only in-frame clonotypes and omits some of them. Altogether more than 350,000 clones are present, more than 70% being singletons, with the ten largest covering about 3%. The sequencing input was peripheral blood. Every receptor here comes from a woman aged 25-40 years with COVID-19, enrolled during active disease.

V is TRBV12-3 or TRBV12-4 and J is TRBJ2-7; possibly TRBD1 for D (6 bases). CDR3 length equals 12 residues. V was pared by 2 bases and J by 5 bases, with 7 bases between. The CDR3 is CASSLTGNEQYF. DNA for the CDR3: TGTGCCAGCAGTTTAACAGGGAACGAGCAGTACTTC.

J is TRBJ1-4 and V is TRBV18; 8 bases are shared with TRBD1. V was clipped by 3 bases and J by 0 bases; unmatched bases: 9. This CDR3 has 18 residues. The germline gives CDR1 KGHSH, CDR2 LQKENI. In DNA form, the CDR3 reads TGTGCCAGCTCACCCACTCGACAGGGGCGTGCAACTAATGAAAAACTGTTTTTT. This translates into CASSPTRQGRATNEKLFF.

On this clone: One end of the junction does not line up with germline, which may come from a read error. The chain employs TRBV7-2 and TRBJ1-2; possibly TRBD1 for D (6 bases). Germline CDR1 is SGHTA and CDR2 is FQGNSA. The CDR3 is 16 residues long. CDR3 DNA sequence: TGTGCCAGCAGCATAGCAGCGGGGGGCGAGTACTATGGCTACACCTTC. Residues: CASSIAAGGEYYGYTF.

This clone was seen a handful of times. The chain carries TRBV7-6 and TRBJ2-1, with TRBD1 as a possible D gene (5 bases). This CDR3 is 13 amino acids long. Germline V gives CDR1 SGHVS, CDR2 FNYEAQ. Between the trimmed V and J ends, which lost 1 base and 13 bases, there was a span of 14 bases. The CDR3 sequence: CASSLEAGQAQFF. CDR3 DNA: TGTGCCAGCAGCTTAGAGGCAGGGCAGGCTCAGTTCTTC.

The chain carries TRBV11-2 and TRBJ2-1; a possible D gene is TRBD1 (5 bases). The V end was cut by 3 bases, the J end by 8 bases, with 23 bases between. This CDR3 contains 17 residues. The germline CDR1 and CDR2 sequences are SGHAT and FQNNGV. This CDR3 is CASSFQGTSLWVHEQFF. DNA for the CDR3: TGTGCCAGCAGCTTTCAGGGAACCTCCCTTTGGGTTCATGAGCAGTTCTTC.

This clone was recorded once. The rearrangement uses TRBV4-1 and TRBJ1-4, with 9 bases that match TRBD1. V lost 6 bases and J lost 3; bases outside the gene matches: 17. From germline, CDR1 is MGHRA and CDR2 YSYEKL. This CDR3 spans 19 amino acids. CDR3 sequence (DNA): TGCGCCAGCAGACGTTTGGGGACAGGGTCCCCGGGGGCTAATGAAAAACTGTTTTTT. This gives the protein CASRRLGTGSPGANEKLFF.

The chain joins TRBV2 to TRBJ1-5; D is unresolved. Germline V lookup: CDR1 SNHLY, CDR2 FYNNEI. The CDR3 is made up of 14 amino acids. V lost 1 base and J lost 9, with 13 bases in between. The CDR3 is CASSEDQGSRPQHF. The DNA for the CDR3 is TGTGCCAGCAGTGAAGATCAAGGGAGCCGGCCCCAGCATTTT.

V is TRBV19 and J is TRBJ1-5; no reliable D call. CDR3 length: 15 amino acids. The germline gives CDR1 LNHDA, CDR2 SQIVND (reference sequence). The V gene lost 0 bases and the J gene lost 8 bases, with 14 bases spanning the gap. CDR3 sequence (DNA): TGTGCCAGTAGTATAGATAGAGGATCTCTTGAGCCCCAGCATTTT. Protein sequence: CASSIDRGSLEPQHF.

This clone has only a few counts. The V gene is TRBV10-1, the J gene TRBJ2-7; possible D gene TRBD2, 6 bases. This CDR3 comprises 14 residues. Trimming shortened V by 9 bases and J by 2 bases, and 17 bases separated the two germline ends. Per the germline V gene, CDR1 is WNHNN and CDR2 is SYGVQD (reference sequence). CDR3 sequence reads: CARKVTSRTYEQYV. Written as DNA, the CDR3 is TGCGCCAGAAAGGTAACTAGCCGGACCTACGAGCAGTACGTC.

The chain combines TRBV19 with TRBJ1-1, with 9 bases aligning to TRBD1. This CDR3 contains 15 residues. Germline assignment: CDR1 LNHDA and CDR2 SQIVND (reference sequence). J gave up 6 bases and V 4 bases, and 9 bases lay outside the gene matches. CDR3 sequence reads: CASSTGGQGRAEAFF. CDR3 DNA sequence: TGTGCCAGTAGTACGGGCGGACAGGGGCGCGCTGAAGCTTTCTTT.